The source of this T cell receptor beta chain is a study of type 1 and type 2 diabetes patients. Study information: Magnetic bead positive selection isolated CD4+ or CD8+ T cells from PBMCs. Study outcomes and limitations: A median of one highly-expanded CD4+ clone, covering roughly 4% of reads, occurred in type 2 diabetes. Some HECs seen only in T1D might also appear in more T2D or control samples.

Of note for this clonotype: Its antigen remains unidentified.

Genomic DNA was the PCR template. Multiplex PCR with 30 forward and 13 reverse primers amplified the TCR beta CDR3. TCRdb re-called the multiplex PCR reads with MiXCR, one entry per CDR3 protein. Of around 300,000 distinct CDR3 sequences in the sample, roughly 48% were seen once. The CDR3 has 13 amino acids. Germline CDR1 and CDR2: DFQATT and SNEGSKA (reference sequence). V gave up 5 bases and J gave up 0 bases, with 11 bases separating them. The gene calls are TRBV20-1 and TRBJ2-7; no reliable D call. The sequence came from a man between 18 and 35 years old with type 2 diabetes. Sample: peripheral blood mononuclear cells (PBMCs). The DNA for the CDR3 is TGCAGTGCTCCCGACACATACTCCTACGAGCAGTACTTC. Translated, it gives CSAPDTYSYEQYF.